A selection of T cell receptor beta chains follows, all from one sample in a study of identical twins. TCRdb itself ran the 5' RACE reads through MiXCR, one entry per CDR3 protein. The data show 150,000 or so distinct CDR3 sequences, 3% to 4% seen once. The source material was memory T cells sorted from blood. The receptors here all came from a man younger than 35 in good health. The CDR3 runs from the conserved cysteine through the conserved F or W. The D gene is left open where the match is weak. A row's size may be missing; if present it is once, few, many or a size class.

D	size	V	J	CDR3	DNA
NA	many	TRBV6-2/TRBV6-3	TRBJ2-4	CASSRINTGTLAKNIQYF	TGTGCCAGCAGCCGGATAAATACGGGAACTCTAGCCAAAAACATTCAGTACTTC
NA	many	TRBV5-4	TRBJ2-3	CASSLDGGASTDTQYF	TGTGCCAGCAGCTTGGATGGGGGCGCCTCCACAGATACGCAGTATTTT
NA	many	TRBV6-1	TRBJ1-2	CASSPPEGGKGYTF	TGTGCCAGCAGTCCCCCTGAAGGTGGAAAAGGCTACACCTTC
NA	many	TRBV28	TRBJ1-5	CASSPGAAANQPQHF	TGTGCCAGCAGCCCGGGGGCCGCAGCCAATCAGCCCCAGCATTTT
NA	many	TRBV6-2/TRBV6-3	TRBJ2-7	CASSRLALSYEQYF	TGTGCCAGCAGTCGCCTAGCGCTCTCCTACGAGCAGTACTTC
NA	many	TRBV29-1	TRBJ2-1	CSVGVYNEQFF	TGCAGCGTTGGGGTGTACAATGAGCAGTTCTTC
NA	many	TRBV12-3/TRBV12-4	TRBJ1-1	CASSFSTGNTEAFF	TGTGCCAGCAGTTTTTCGACAGGAAACACTGAAGCTTTCTTT
NA	many	TRBV5-6	TRBJ2-3	CASSSRRLTDTQYF	TGTGCCAGCAGCTCTCGGCGGCTCACAGATACGCAGTATTTT
NA	few	TRBV7-8	TRBJ2-2	CASSLLGGNTGELFF	TGTGCCAGCAGCTTATTGGGGGGGAACACCGGGGAGCTGTTTTTT
NA	few	TRBV18	TRBJ2-2	CASSPTKRGGGELFF	TGTGCCAGCTCACCAACGAAGAGGGGCGGCGGGGAGCTGTTTTTT
NA	many	TRBV15	TRBJ2-1	CATSRDLLNSYNEQFF	TGTGCCACCAGCAGAGATCTGCTGAACTCCTACAATGAGCAGTTCTTC
NA	many	TRBV6-1	TRBJ1-5	CASSGGRAGVEYQPQHF	TGTGCCAGCAGTGGAGGGAGGGCGGGTGTTGAATATCAGCCCCAGCATTTT
NA	many	TRBV18	TRBJ2-1	CASSPSRDSYNEQFF	TGTGCCAGCTCACCATCCAGGGACTCCTACAATGAGCAGTTCTTC
NA	NA	TRBV3-1	TRBJ2-2	CASSRSGNFNTGELFF	TGTGCCAGCAGCCGTTCAGGGAACTTTAACACCGGGGAGCTGTTTTTT
NA	few	TRBV6-5	TRBJ2-7	CASSYSYWGSYEQYF	TGTGCCAGCAGTTACTCGTATTGGGGTTCCTACGAGCAGTACTTC
TRBD1	many	TRBV28	TRBJ1-2	CASSTQKTGKDYGYTF	TGTGCCAGCAGTACCCAGAAGACAGGGAAGGACTATGGCTACACCTTC
TRBD1	many	TRBV20-1	TRBJ2-1	CSYRGLRNEQFF	TGCAGCTACAGGGGGCTAAGGAATGAGCAGTTCTTC
NA	many	TRBV12-3/TRBV12-4	TRBJ2-6	CASRVAGANVLTF	TGTGCCAGCAGGGTGGCTGGGGCCAACGTCCTGACTTTC
NA	many	TRBV5-1	TRBJ1-1	CASSTQPSESNTEAFF	TGCGCCAGCAGCACCCAACCTTCGGAGTCGAACACTGAAGCTTTCTTT
TRBD2	many	TRBV20-1	TRBJ2-3	CSAQDGTRVYSTDTQYF	TGCAGTGCTCAGGACGGGACTAGGGTTTATAGCACAGATACGCAGTATTTT
NA	many	TRBV7-9	TRBJ2-7	CASSLKVGDENEQYF	TGTGCCAGCAGCTTAAAGGTGGGGGACGAGAACGAGCAGTACTTC
TRBD1	NA	TRBV11-1	TRBJ2-3	CASSARTGDLDTQYF	TGTGCCAGCAGCGCTCGGACAGGGGATTTAGATACGCAGTATTTT
NA	many	TRBV5-1	TRBJ2-7	CASSRGEGNYEQYF	TGCGCCAGCAGCCGCGGCGAGGGGAACTACGAGCAGTACTTC
NA	many	TRBV5-1	TRBJ2-1	CASSLARDDWFF	TGCGCCAGCAGCTTGGCTCGGGACGACTGGTTCTTC
NA	many	TRBV7-6	TRBJ1-6	CASSLNPGLNSPLHF	TGTGCCAGCAGCTTAAACCCGGGACTCAATTCACCCCTCCACTTT
NA	many	TRBV6-1	TRBJ2-2	CASYDGELFF	TGTGCCAGCTACGACGGGGAGCTGTTTTTT
NA	many	TRBV4-1	TRBJ2-4	CASSSLGLGAKNIQYF	TGCGCCAGCAGCTCCCTCGGTCTGGGAGCCAAAAACATTCAGTACTTC
NA	many	TRBV29-1	TRBJ1-1	CSVGGGRNTEAFF	TGCAGCGTGGGGGGGGGTCGGAACACTGAAGCTTTCTTT
NA	many	TRBV29-1	TRBJ1-1	CITRELASEAFF	TGCATCACGAGGGAGCTTGCCAGTGAAGCTTTCTTT
TRBD2	many	TRBV12-3/TRBV12-4	TRBJ2-2	CASSLGAGAGELFF	TGTGCCAGCAGTTTAGGAGCGGGAGCTGGGGAGCTGTTTTTT